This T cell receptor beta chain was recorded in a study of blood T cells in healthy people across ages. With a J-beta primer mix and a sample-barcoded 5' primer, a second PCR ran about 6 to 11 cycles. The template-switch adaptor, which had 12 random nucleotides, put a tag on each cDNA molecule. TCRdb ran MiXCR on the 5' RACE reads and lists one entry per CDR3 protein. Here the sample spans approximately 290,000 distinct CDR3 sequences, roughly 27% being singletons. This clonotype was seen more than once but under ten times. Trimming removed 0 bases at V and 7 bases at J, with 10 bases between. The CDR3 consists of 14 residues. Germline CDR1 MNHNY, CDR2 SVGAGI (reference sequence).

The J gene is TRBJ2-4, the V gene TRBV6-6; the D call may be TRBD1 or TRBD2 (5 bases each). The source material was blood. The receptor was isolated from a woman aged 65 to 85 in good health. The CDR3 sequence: CASSYSGTENIQYF. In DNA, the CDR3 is TGTGCCAGCAGTTACTCTGGGACGGAGAACATTCAGTACTTC.